The rows below give T cell receptor beta chains drawn from one sample of a study of naive CD8 T cells in extremely preterm neonates. Produced via immunoSEQ multiplex PCR; TCRdb's table is partial and in-frame only. The profile shows roughly 5,300 clones, around 97% of them singletons. The material sequenced was naive CD8+ T cells from blood. These receptors originate from a human donor in good health. Each CDR3 is given with its conserved first and last residue.

j_gene	v_gene	CDR3aa
TRBJ1-1	TRBV5-8	CASSLGDREWLNTEAFF
TRBJ2-1	TRBV7-8	CASSAPLAGGPNEQFF
TRBJ2-4	TRBV6-6	CASSWTGGDIQYF
TRBJ2-5	TRBV18	CASSPDEWDRAQETQYF
TRBJ2-1	TRBV27	CASSFGGAYSISYNEQFF
TRBJ2-3	TRBV15	CATTRTSGNQDTQYF
TRBJ2-5	TRBV10-3	CANAGGRAETQYF
TRBJ2-1	TRBV19	CASSIVVPSGRSNEQFF
TRBJ2-1	TRBV19	CASSIGENEQFF
TRBJ2-1	TRBV29-1	CSVVGGAGVSNEQFF
TRBJ2-2	TRBV10-2	CASTGGNTGELFF
TRBJ1-2	TRBV9	CASSVTGTGYGYTF
TRBJ2-7	TRBV7-2	CASSAETGPYEQYF
TRBJ1-3	TRBV10-3	CAISDPETDLSGNTIYF
TRBJ2-1	TRBV28	CASSTAGGRENSAEQFF
TRBJ2-7	TRBV13	CASSSGTENPYEQYF
TRBJ2-1	TRBV27	CASSLYGRANADEQFF
TRBJ2-6	TRBV7-3	CASSSPGQVFSGANVLTF
TRBJ2-2	TRBV4-1	CASSQDGGTGVDSGELFF
TRBJ2-2	TRBV4-3	CASSPTTRGGPFLGELFF
TRBJ2-1	TRBV6-7	CASSYSYSAGHSYNEQFF
TRBJ2-7	TRBV15	CATSTDRTAQSPYEQYF
-	TRBV29-1	CSVEIVRLAGGQDVQFF
TRBJ2-5	TRBV5-4	CASSWTGGRETQYF
TRBJ2-7	TRBV11-2	CASSFTAYEQYF
TRBJ2-1	TRBV27	CASSNRDTPYNEQFF
TRBJ2-1	TRBV2	CASTGGAYNEQFF
TRBJ2-5	TRBV6-5	CASSAWGVAQYF
TRBJ2-1	TRBV27	CASSPGTGRSSYNEQFF
TRBJ1-5	TRBV2	CASSQTGGNQPQHF
TRBJ1-6	TRBV27	CASSFWGGNSPLHF
TRBJ2-5	TRBV4-1	CASSTTGMYQETQYF
TRBJ2-1	TRBV7-9	CASTTAEYSYNEQFF
TRBJ1-2	TRBV4-1	CASSTQGIGYGYTF
TRBJ1-5	TRBV10-1	CASPPLRTGSNQPQHF
TRBJ2-1	TRBV27	CASRIGSPYNEQFF
TRBJ2-2	TRBV4-2	CASSQDLGGNTGELFF
TRBJ2-1	TRBV7-2	CASSWPGLVSHNEQFF
TRBJ2-3	TRBV4-3	CASSQVDSNTDTQYF
-	TRBV30	CAWRGDRELYEQYF
TRBJ2-7	TRBV7-7	CASSLAVHYEQYF
TRBJ2-2	TRBV4-3	CASSQGALHTGELFF
TRBJ2-1	TRBV2	CASGGGRRYNEQFF
TRBJ2-4	TRBV5-1	CASSFHAARDIQYF
TRBJ2-5	TRBV7-6	CASSLEVSGGQETQYF
TRBJ2-1	TRBV30	CAWKGTSSYNEQFF
TRBJ1-5	TRBV4-1	CASSQGRGTLREAQHF
TRBJ1-2	TRBV27	CASVGLSAGAGLNYGYTF